Each of the 9 T cell receptor beta chains below was sequenced from the same sample in a study of post-analysis software for immune sequencing data. General study findings and limits: Relative to controls, patients had 5 or 6 TRBV segments at higher frequency, with TRBV5-6, TRBV5-1 and TRBV20-1 among these.

Every TCR beta cDNA library bore unique molecular identifiers. Each CDR3 protein is one row after TCRdb ran MiXCR on the PCR reads. The data contain fewer than 850,000 distinct CDR3 sequences, roughly 30% of them singletons. Their specific antigens are unknown. Sequencing was carried out using blood. These receptors all stem from a girl between 5 and 17 years old with multiple sclerosis.

This clonotype was detected only a few times. CDR3 nucleotides: TGTGCCAGCGGGCAGTGGCACTATGGCTACACCTTC. Its translation: CASGQWHYGYTF. This sequence joins TRBV28 and TRBJ1-2; D remains ambiguous. The CDR3 extends over 12 amino acids. The ends were cut back, 8 bases at V and 3 bases at J, with 10 bases in the middle. Germline V gene sequence: CDR1 MDHEN, CDR2 SYDVKM.

The chain couples TRBV7-7 to TRBJ2-7, with 9 positions matching TRBD1. This CDR3 is 15 amino acids long. Trimming at V came to 5 bases and at J to 2 bases, leaving 7 bases not matched to a gene. CDR1 and CDR2 from the germline V gene are SSHAT and FNYEAQ (reference sequence). In DNA form, the CDR3 reads TGTGCCAGCAGCCCCGGACAGGGGCCAACCTACGAGCAGTACTTC. It is translated as CASSPGQGPTYEQYF.

The chain recombines TRBV20-1 with TRBJ1-4; TRBD1 is a possible D gene (5 bases). The CDR3 consists of 15 residues. In germline, CDR1 is DFQATT, CDR2 SNEGSKA (reference sequence). With 3 bases removed from V and 5 bases from J, the gap between germline ends came to 16 bases. As DNA, the CDR3 is TGCAGTGCTAGGGACTTGGGGGATGCAAATGAAAAACTGTTTTTT. The encoded protein is CSARDLGDANEKLFF.

The chain couples TRBV4-3 to TRBJ2-2; weak D call: TRBD2 (7 bases). The CDR3 is 18 residues long. Trimming cost V 1 base and J 5 bases, with 20 bases left between them. The germline V gene encodes CDR1 LGHNA and CDR2 YSLEER. CDR3 region: CASSQAVWGGQGTGELFF. The CDR3 region has the DNA TGCGCCAGCAGCCAAGCTGTATGGGGAGGGCAGGGGACCGGGGAGCTGTTTTTT.

J is TRBJ2-3 and V is TRBV20-1; D assignment may be TRBD1 or TRBD2 (6 bases each). This CDR3 contains 13 residues. Germline CDR1 and CDR2: DFQATT and SNEGSKA (reference sequence). The CDR3 loop is CRADWGAVDTQYF. The CDR3 DNA sequence: TGCAGGGCCGACTGGGGGGCGGTAGATACGCAGTATTTT.

The V and J genes are TRBV20-1 and TRBJ2-5; 7 nucleotides line up with TRBD1. The junction had 7 bases not matched to a gene; V was cut back by 1 base and J by 5 bases. This CDR3 contains 14 residues. The germline CDR1 and CDR2 sequences are DFQATT and SNEGSKA (reference sequence). The CDR3 coding sequence is TGCAGTGCTAGAGGCTCCGGGACAGAGGAGACCCAGTACTTC. Its protein is CSARGSGTEETQYF.

This chain joins TRBV29-1 and TRBJ2-7; D might be TRBD1 or TRBD2, each matching 5 bases. The CDR3 consists of 13 residues. V lost 6 bases and J 4 bases, leaving 16 bases between the germline ends. In germline, CDR1 is SQVTM, CDR2 ANQGSEA. The DNA of the CDR3 is TGCAGCGTGGAGGAAGGGGAGACATACGAGCAGTACTTC. It yields the protein CSVEEGETYEQYF.

This clonotype came up a few times. This sequence joins TRBV20-1 and TRBJ2-1; 7 positions match TRBD2. The CDR3 runs 15 residues. Germline lookup yields CDR1 DFQATT and CDR2 SNEGSKA (reference sequence). The J segment lost 13 bases and the V segment lost 1 base, leaving 16 bases of the junction unmatched. CDR3 residues: CSARGLGLLGGSQFF. The CDR3 region has the DNA TGCAGTGCTAGAGGGCTAGGGCTCTTAGGCGGGAGTCAGTTCTTC.

This clonotype was seen only a few times. This sequence joins TRBV6-2 or TRBV6-3 and TRBJ2-1, with D possibly TRBD2 on 6 matching bases. Trimming stripped 6 bases from V and 3 bases from J, with 15 bases between. This CDR3 region has 15 residues. The germline CDR1 and CDR2 sequences are MNHEY and SVGEGT. The CDR3, as DNA: TGTGCCAGCAGGATGGGACTCAGTCTCTACAATGAGCAGTTCTTC. It translates to CASRMGLSLYNEQFF.